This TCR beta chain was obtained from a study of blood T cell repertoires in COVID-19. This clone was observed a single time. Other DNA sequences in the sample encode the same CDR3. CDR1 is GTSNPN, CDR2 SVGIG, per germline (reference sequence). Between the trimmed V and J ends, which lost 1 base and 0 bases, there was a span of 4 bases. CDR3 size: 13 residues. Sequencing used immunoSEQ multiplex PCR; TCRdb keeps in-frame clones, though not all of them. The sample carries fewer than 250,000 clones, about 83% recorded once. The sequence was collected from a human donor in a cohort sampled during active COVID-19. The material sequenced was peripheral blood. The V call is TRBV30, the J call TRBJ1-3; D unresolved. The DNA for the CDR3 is TGTGCCTGGAGTGGAGACTCTGGAAACACCATATATTTT. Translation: CAWSGDSGNTIYF.